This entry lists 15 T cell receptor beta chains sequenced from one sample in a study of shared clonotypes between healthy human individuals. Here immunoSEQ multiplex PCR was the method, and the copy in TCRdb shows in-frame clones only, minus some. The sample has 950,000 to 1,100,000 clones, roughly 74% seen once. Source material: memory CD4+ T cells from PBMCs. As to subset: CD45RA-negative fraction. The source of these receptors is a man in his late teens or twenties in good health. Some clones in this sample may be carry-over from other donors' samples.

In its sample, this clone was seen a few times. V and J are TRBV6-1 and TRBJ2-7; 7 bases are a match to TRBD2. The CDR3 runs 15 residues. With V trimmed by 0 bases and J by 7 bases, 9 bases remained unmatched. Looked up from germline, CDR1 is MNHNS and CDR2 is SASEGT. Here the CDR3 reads CASSEAPGTAGEQYF. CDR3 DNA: TGTGCCAGCAGTGAAGCGCCGGGAACAGCGGGGGAGCAGTACTTC.

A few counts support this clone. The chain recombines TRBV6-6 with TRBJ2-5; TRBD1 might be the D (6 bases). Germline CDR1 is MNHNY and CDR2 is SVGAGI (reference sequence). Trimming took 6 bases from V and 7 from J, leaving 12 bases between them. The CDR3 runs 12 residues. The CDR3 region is CASSSTGRTQYF. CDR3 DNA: TGTGCCAGCAGCTCGACAGGCAGGACCCAGTACTTC.

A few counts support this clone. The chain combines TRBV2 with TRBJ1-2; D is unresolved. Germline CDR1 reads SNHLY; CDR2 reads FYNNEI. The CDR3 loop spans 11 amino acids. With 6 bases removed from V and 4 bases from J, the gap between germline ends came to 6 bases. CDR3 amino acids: CASRGAYGYTF. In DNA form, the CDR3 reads TGTGCCAGCAGGGGTGCCTATGGCTACACCTTC. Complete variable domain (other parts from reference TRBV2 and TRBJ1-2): EPEVTQTPSHQVTQMGQEVILRCVPISNHLYFYWYRQILGQKVEFLVSFYNNEISEKSEIFDDQFSVERPDGSNFTLKIRSTKLEDSAMYFCASRGAYGYTFGSGTRLTVV.

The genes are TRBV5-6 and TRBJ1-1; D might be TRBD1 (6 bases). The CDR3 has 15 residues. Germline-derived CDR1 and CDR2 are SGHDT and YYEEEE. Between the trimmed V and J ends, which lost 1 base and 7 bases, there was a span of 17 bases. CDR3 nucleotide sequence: TGTGCCAGCAGCTTGTATGGCAGGGGCTTAGTTGAAGCTTTCTTT. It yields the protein CASSLYGRGLVEAFF.

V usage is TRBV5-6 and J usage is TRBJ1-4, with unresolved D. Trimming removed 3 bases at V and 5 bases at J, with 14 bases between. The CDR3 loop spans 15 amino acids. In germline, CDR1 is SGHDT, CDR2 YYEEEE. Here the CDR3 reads CASSSLLISNEKLFF. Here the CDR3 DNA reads TGTGCCAGCAGCTCGCTTTTGATATCCAATGAAAAACTGTTTTTT.

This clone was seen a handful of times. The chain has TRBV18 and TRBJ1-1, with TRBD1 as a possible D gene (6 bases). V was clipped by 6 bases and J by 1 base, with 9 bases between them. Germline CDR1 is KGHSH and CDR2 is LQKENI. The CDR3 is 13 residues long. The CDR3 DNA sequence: TGTGCCAGCTCTTGGACAGCGAACACTGAAGCTTTCTTT. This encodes CASSWTANTEAFF.

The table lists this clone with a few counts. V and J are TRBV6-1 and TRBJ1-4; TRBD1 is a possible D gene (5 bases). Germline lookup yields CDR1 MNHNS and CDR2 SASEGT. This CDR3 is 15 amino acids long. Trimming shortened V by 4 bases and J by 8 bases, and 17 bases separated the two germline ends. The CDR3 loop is CASSVTGGAQEKLFF. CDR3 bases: TGTGCCAGCAGTGTAACAGGAGGGGCTCAAGAAAAACTGTTTTTT.

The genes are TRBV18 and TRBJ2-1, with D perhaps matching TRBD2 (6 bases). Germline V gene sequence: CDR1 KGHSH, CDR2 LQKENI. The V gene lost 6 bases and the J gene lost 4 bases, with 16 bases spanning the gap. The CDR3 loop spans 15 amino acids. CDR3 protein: CASSRPGRGYNEQFF. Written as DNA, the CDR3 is TGTGCCAGCTCCCGTCCGGGGCGGGGATACAATGAGCAGTTCTTC.

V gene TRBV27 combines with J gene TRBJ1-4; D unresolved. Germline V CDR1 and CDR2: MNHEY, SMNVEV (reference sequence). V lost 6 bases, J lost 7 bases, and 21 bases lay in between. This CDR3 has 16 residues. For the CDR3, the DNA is TGTGCCAGCAGCACGATCATGGACCGGGAGAGTGAAAAACTGTTTTTT. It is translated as CASSTIMDRESEKLFF.

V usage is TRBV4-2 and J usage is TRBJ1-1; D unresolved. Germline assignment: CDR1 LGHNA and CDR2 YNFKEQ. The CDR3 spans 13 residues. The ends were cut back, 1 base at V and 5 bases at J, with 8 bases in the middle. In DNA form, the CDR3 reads TGTGCCAGCAGCCAAGCTTTGGGTACTGAAGCTTTCTTT. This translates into CASSQALGTEAFF.

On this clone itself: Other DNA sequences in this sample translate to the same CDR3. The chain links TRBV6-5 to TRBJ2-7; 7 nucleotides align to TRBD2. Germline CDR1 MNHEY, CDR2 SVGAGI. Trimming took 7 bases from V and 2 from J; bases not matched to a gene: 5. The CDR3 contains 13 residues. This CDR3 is CASTPSGTYEQYF. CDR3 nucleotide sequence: TGTGCCAGCACGCCTAGCGGTACCTACGAGCAGTACTTC.

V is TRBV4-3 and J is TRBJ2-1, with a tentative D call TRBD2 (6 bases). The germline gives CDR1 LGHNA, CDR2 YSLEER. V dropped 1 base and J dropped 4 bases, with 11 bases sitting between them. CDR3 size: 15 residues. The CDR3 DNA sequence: TGCGCCAGCAGCCAAGGGGGACTGAAATACAATGAGCAGTTCTTC. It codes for CASSQGGLKYNEQFF.

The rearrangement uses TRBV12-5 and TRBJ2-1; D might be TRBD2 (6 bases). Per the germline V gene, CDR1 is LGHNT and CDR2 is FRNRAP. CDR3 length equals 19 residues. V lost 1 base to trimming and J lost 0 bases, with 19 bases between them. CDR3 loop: CASGLAQTSAHFSYNEQFF. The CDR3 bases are TGTGCTAGTGGTTTGGCTCAGACTAGTGCCCACTTCTCCTACAATGAGCAGTTCTTC.

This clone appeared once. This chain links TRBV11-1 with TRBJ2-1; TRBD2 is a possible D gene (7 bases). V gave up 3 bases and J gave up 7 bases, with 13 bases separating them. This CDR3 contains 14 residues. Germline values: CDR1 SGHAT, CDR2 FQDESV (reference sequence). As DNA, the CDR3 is TGTGCCAGCAGCTTCCGGGGGGCTGGGAATGAGCAGTTCTTC. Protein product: CASSFRGAGNEQFF.

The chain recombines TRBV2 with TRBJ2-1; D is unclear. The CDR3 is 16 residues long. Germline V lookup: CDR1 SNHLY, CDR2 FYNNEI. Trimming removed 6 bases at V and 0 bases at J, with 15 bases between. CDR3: CASRRIVASSYNEQFF. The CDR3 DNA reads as TGTGCCAGCAGGCGAATAGTGGCTAGCTCCTACAATGAGCAGTTCTTC.